This T cell receptor beta chain was sequenced during a study of blood T cells in healthy people across ages. Alongside a J-beta primer mix, a sample-barcoded 5' primer served in a second PCR lasting roughly 6 to 12 cycles. TCRdb fed the 5' RACE reads into MiXCR, producing one record per CDR3 protein. The sample has roughly 1.5 million distinct CDR3 sequences; roughly 43% are singletons. Input material: blood. The clonotype originates from a woman aged 18-30 years in good health.

CDR3 nucleotides: TGTGCCTGGAATATTCCAGGGGTTACTGAAGCTTTCTTT. Its protein product is CAWNIPGVTEAFF. The chain links TRBV30 to TRBJ1-1; TRBD1 might be the D (6 bases). The CDR3 extends over 13 amino acids. Looked up from germline, CDR1 is GTSNPN and CDR2 is SVGIG (reference sequence). Trimming removed 4 bases from V and 5 bases from J, with 14 bases in between.